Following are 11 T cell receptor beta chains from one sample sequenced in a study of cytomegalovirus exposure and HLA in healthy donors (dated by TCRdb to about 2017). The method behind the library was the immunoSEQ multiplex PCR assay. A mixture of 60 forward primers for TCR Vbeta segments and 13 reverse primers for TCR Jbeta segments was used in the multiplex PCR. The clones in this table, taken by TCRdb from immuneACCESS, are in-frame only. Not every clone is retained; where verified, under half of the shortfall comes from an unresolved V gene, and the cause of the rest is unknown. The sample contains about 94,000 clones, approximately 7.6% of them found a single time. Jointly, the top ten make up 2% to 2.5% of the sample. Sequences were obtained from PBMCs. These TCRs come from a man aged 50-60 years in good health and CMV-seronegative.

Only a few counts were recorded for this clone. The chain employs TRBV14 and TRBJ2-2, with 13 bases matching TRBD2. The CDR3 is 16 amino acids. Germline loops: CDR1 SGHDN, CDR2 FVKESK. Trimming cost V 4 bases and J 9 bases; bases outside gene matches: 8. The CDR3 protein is CASSPGLAGEDRELFF. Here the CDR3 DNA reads TGTGCCAGCAGCCCTGGACTAGCGGGGGAGGACCGGGAGCTGTTTTTT.

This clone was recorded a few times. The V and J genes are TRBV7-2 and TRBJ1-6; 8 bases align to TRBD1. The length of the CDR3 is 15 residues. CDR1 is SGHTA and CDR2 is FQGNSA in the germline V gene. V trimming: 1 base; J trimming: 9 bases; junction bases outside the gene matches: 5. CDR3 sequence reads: CASSLGTGIPSPLHF. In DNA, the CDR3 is TGTGCCAGCAGCTTAGGGACAGGGATTCCTTCACCCCTCCACTTT.

The CDR3 loop reads CATSSPGQGPGNTIYF. CDR3 in DNA: TGTGCCACCAGCTCCCCGGGACAGGGCCCTGGAAACACCATATATTTT. V gene TRBV15 combines with J gene TRBJ1-3; 9 bases match TRBD1. V was pared by 5 bases and J by 2 bases, with 7 bases of the junction left unmatched. The CDR3 runs 16 residues. The germline gives CDR1 LNHNV, CDR2 YYDKDF (reference sequence).

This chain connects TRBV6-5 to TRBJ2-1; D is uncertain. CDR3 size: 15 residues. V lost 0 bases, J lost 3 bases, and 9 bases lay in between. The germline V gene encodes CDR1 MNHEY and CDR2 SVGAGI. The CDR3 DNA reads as TGTGCCAGCAGTTACTCTACGGGTCTCTACAATGAGCAGTTCTTC. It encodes CASSYSTGLYNEQFF.

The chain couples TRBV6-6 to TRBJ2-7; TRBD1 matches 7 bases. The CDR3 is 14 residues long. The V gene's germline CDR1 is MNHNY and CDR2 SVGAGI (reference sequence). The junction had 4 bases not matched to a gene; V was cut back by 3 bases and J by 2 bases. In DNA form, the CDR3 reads TGTGCCAGCAGTTATGCCGACAGGGCCTACGAGCAGTACTTC. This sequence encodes CASSYADRAYEQYF.

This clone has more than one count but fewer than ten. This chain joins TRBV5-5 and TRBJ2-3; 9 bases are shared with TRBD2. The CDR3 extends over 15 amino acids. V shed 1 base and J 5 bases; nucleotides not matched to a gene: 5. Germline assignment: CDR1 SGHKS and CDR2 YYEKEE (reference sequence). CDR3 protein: CASSLSLAGVDTQYF. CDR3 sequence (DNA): TGTGCCAGCAGCTTGTCTTTAGCGGGAGTAGATACGCAGTATTTT. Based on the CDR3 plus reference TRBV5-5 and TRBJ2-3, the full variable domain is DAGVTQSPTHLIKTRGQQVTLRCSPISGHKSVSWYQQVLGQGPQFIFQYYEKEERGRGNFPDRFSARQFPNYSSELNVNALLLGDSALYLCASSLSLAGVDTQYFGPGTRLTVL.

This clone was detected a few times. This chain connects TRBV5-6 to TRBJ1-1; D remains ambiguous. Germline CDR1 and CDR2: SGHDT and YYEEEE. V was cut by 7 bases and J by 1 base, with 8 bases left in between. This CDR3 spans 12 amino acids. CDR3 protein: CASRIKNTEAFF. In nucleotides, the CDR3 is TGTGCCAGCCGTATAAAGAACACTGAAGCTTTCTTT.

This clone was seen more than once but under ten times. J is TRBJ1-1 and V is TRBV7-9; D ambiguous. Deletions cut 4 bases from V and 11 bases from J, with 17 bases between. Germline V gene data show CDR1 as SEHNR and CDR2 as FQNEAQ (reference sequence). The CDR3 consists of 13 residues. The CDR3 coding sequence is TGTGCCAGCAGCTGGTCCGACGCGGTGCGGGCTTTCTTT. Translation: CASSWSDAVRAFF.

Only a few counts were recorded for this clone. The CDR3 is CASTRLSGAEAFF. Written as DNA, the CDR3 is TGTGCCAGCACCCGGTTGTCGGGGGCTGAAGCTTTCTTT. The gene calls are TRBV28 and TRBJ1-1, with D perhaps TRBD1 (5 bases). Trimming pared 7 bases from V and 6 bases from J, leaving 15 bases between. CDR1 and CDR2 from the germline V gene are MDHEN and SYDVKM. The CDR3 sequence is 13 residues long. Filled out from reference TRBV28 and TRBJ1-1, the complete variable domain reads DVKVTQSSRYLVKRTGEKVFLECVQDMDHENMFWYRQDPGLGLRLIYFSYDVKMKEKGDIPEGYSVSREKKERFSLILESASTNQTSMYLCASTRLSGAEAFFGQGTRLTVV.

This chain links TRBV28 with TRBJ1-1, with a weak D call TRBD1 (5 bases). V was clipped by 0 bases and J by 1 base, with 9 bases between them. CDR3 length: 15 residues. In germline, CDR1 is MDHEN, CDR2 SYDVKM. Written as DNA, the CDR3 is TGTGCCAGCAGTTTATGGGCAGGGCCGAACACTGAAGCTTTCTTT. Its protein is CASSLWAGPNTEAFF.

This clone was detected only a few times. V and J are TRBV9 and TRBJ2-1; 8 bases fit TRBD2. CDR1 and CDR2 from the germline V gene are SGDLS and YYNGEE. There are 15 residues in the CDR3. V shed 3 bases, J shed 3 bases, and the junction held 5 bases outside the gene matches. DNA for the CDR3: TGTGCCAGCAGCGCACTAGCGGAGTTCTACAATGAGCAGTTCTTC. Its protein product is CASSALAEFYNEQFF.